Ten or more counts support the clone carrying this T cell receptor (beta chain). These data originate in a study of spatial heterogeneity in lung cancer. TCR cDNA molecules each carried a unique molecular identifier. Each CDR3 protein is one row after TCRdb ran MiXCR on the 5' RACE reads. Of some 47,000 distinct CDR3 sequences in the sample, roughly 7% were seen once. Time point denoted: sample taken at primary tumor resection. The sequenced material consisted of unsorted whole RNA from tumor, nontumor lung or frozen PBMC. The 60 to 90 donors had untreated early-stage non-small cell lung cancer. This CDR3 is 12 amino acids long. V dropped 7 bases and J dropped 6 bases, with 10 bases sitting between them. Looked up from germline, CDR1 is LNHDA and CDR2 is SQIVND (reference sequence).

The genes are TRBV19 and TRBJ1-5; no firm D call. The sample in question was PBMCs, obtained at surgery. The sequence was collected from a female donor with early-stage non-small cell lung cancer. The CDR3 region is CASTGLGQPQHF. CDR3 coding DNA: TGTGCCAGTACCGGTTTAGGTCAGCCCCAGCATTTT.